The rows below give T cell receptor beta chains drawn from one sample of a study of blood T cell repertoires in COVID-19. Libraries were prepared by immunoSEQ multiplex PCR; TCRdb keeps only in-frame clonotypes and omits some of them. Found here are about 250,000 clones, about 85% of them singletons; the top ten hold 3% to 3.5%. Material for sequencing was peripheral blood. These receptors all come from a young man with active or convalescent COVID-19. The CDR3 runs from the conserved cysteine through the conserved F or W. A D gene is named only where the DNA matches it firmly. Some rows have no size entry. The others give once, few or many, or a class for an expanded clone.

V	J	D	size	length	CDR3
TRBV11-2	TRBJ1-1	TRBD1	NA	15	CASSLKRQGGYEAFF
TRBV11-2	TRBJ2-1	TRBD2	NA	16	CASSPPRGGGYNEQFF
TRBV5-4	TRBJ2-4	TRBD1	NA	18	CASSLDRGDLRAKNIQYF
TRBV10-1	TRBJ1-2	TRBD1	NA	13	CASRDRGGDGYTF
TRBV3-1/TRBV3-2	TRBJ2-1	TRBD2	NA	16	CASSQPTGLAESEQFF
TRBV6-6	TRBJ1-4	TRBD1	NA	14	CASSYEQGNEKLFF
TRBV7-9	TRBJ1-1	TRBD1	few	14	CASSPLTGGTEAFF
TRBV6-5	TRBJ2-4	NA	NA	16	CASSYRPGSSGNIQYF
TRBV18	TRBJ1-1	NA	NA	14	CASSPWTANTEAFF
TRBV5-1	TRBJ1-1	NA	NA	15	CASSLNWAENTEAFF
TRBV7-2	TRBJ2-7	NA	once	14	CASSFPGTPTEQYF
TRBV12-3/TRBV12-4	TRBJ1-2	NA	few	13	CASSYYGRAGYTF
TRBV27	TRBJ1-5	NA	once	18	CASSFKGETGDSNQPQHF
TRBV6-5	TRBJ2-1	TRBD1	NA	15	CASSSPWTGGNEQFF
TRBV3-1/TRBV3-2	TRBJ2-7	TRBD2	once	17	CASSHHGLAVYSYEQYF
TRBV28	TRBJ2-7	NA	NA	16	CASSSVGRVASDEQYF
TRBV10-3	TRBJ1-2	NA	NA	15	CAISERGGEGYGYTF
TRBV27	TRBJ2-3	NA	NA	12	CASSSAGDTQYF
TRBV7-8	TRBJ1-2	TRBD1	NA	15	CASSALGQGASGYTF
TRBV7-2	TRBJ2-5	TRBD2	once	15	CASSGRERGTETQYF
TRBV6-6	TRBJ2-1	TRBD2	NA	14	CASIPGLAGVEQFF
TRBV6-6	TRBJ2-3	NA	NA	13	CASSYSRGDTQYF
TRBV28	TRBJ2-7	NA	NA	19	CASSLPTGLKGIKSYEQYF
TRBV5-1	TRBJ1-2	NA	NA	17	CASSLEPGLPPNYGYTF
TRBV28	TRBJ2-1	NA	NA	18	CASTASNQAGSSYNEQFF
TRBV28	TRBJ2-1	TRBD2	NA	18	CASSLWLAGVFVHNEQFF
TRBV7-2	TRBJ2-1	TRBD2	NA	15	CASSLAGDIYNEQFF
TRBV7-2	TRBJ2-7	TRBD2	NA	16	CASSFDLAGGPLEQYF
TRBV6-5	TRBJ1-2	TRBD1	NA	12	CASSQGVYGYTF
TRBV5-4	TRBJ2-4	NA	NA	18	CASSLGGAGARSKNIQYF
TRBV18	TRBJ2-3	TRBD2	NA	17	CASSVGTSGIGTDTQYF
TRBV7-3	TRBJ2-3	NA	NA	14	CASSLERFSDTQYF
TRBV5-6	TRBJ2-7	NA	once	15	CASSYTGYMRDEQYF
TRBV10-3	TRBJ1-4	NA	NA	13	CAISKDSTEKLFF
TRBV6-2/TRBV6-3	TRBJ2-1	NA	once	12	CASSFIYNEQFF
TRBV7-8	TRBJ2-5	TRBD2	NA	14	CASSLNLAEETQYF
TRBV2	TRBJ1-1	TRBD1	NA	12	CASSGTGTEAFF